Reported below is one T cell receptor (beta chain). The sample belongs to a study of blood T cell repertoires in COVID-19. Overall study context: The United States, Italy and Spain provided the acute and convalescent COVID-19 samples. PBMCs, B-cell-depleted T cells, or T cells provided the cDNA or gDNA that made up the material.

Followed longitudinally, the Seattle patients had been enrolled during active infection. Source study methods: Cell counts per sample came from amplifying reference gene primers. The repertoire was sequenced with immunoSEQ multiplex PCR; TCRdb's copy has only in-frame clones and lacks some. V, J and clone size derive from that table, while D and trimming were established from the DNA sequence. The sample contains under 250,000 clones, 86% of which appear only once. Germline CDR1 and CDR2: MNHEY and SMNVEV (reference sequence). Trimming left V 6 bases short and J 8 bases short, with 16 bases between. The CDR3 length is 14 residues.

Material: peripheral blood. The source of this sequence is a woman at least 80 years old with COVID-19, enrolled during active disease. This sequence joins TRBV27 and TRBJ1-4; a possible D gene is TRBD1 (5 bases). In nucleotides, the CDR3 is TGTGCCAGCAGGAAGGCGGGGGTACACGAAAAACTGTTTTTT. Protein: CASRKAGVHEKLFF.